This T cell receptor (beta chain) came from a study of identical twins. The CDR3 covers 14 residues. Trimming left V 8 bases short and J 1 base short, with 14 bases between. The germline V gene has CDR1 MNHEY and CDR2 SVGEGT. TCRdb used MiXCR to reprocess the 5' RACE reads, holding one entry per CDR3 protein. The data show approximately 280,000 distinct CDR3 sequences, 6.5% to 9.5% seen once. These records were also assigned to another study, of yellow fever vaccine responses in identical twins.

The receptor was derived from a woman aged 18 to 35 in good health. The chain couples TRBV6-2 or TRBV6-3 to TRBJ2-5; perhaps TRBD2 as D (7 bases). Sequencing used memory (CD45RO+) T cells sorted from blood. The CDR3 nucleotides read TGTGCCAGCGACCGGGGGGCACTCCAAGAGACCCAGTACTTC. It yields the protein CASDRGALQETQYF.